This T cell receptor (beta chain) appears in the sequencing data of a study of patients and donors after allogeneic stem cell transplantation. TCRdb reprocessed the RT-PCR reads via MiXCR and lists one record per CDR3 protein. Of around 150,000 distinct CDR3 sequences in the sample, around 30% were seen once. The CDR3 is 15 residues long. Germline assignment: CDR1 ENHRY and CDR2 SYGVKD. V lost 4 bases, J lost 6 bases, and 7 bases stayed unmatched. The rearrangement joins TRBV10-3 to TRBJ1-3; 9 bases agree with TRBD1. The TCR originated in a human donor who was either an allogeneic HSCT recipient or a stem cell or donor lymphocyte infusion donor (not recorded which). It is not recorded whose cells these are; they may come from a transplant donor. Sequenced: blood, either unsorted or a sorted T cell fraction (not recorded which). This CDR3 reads CAISAAGTGTNTIYF. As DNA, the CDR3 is TGTGCCATCAGTGCAGCCGGGACAGGGACAAACACCATATATTTT.